The source of this T cell receptor (beta chain) is a study of blood T cell repertoires in COVID-19. Study in general: Sites in the United States, Italy and Spain provided acute and convalescent COVID-19 samples. T cells, B-cell-depleted T cells, or PBMCs supplied cDNA or gDNA.

V was trimmed by 0 bases and J by 5 bases, leaving 9 bases between them. Germline V CDR1 and CDR2: SGHNT, YYREEE (reference sequence). CDR3 size: 14 residues. Methods used by the authors: Amplified reference gene primers provided the basis for estimating nucleated cell counts. Repertoires were generated with immunoSEQ multiplex PCR, while TCRdb's copy carries only in-frame clones and drops some. That table is the source of V, J and clone size, and D and trimming were worked out from the DNA. The profile shows some 120,000 clones, around 86% of them singletons. Sequenced sample: peripheral blood. The clonotype was recovered from a man in his 70s with acute or convalescent COVID-19. The J gene is TRBJ2-1, the V gene TRBV5-4; tentatively, D is TRBD1 (6 bases). The CDR3 DNA follows: TGTGCCAGCAGCTTGGAGGGACACCACAATGAGCAGTTCTTC. Its protein product is CASSLEGHHNEQFF. Looking up the rest from reference TRBV5-4 and TRBJ2-1 gives the full variable domain: ETGVTQSPTHLIKTRGQQVTLRCSSQSGHNTVSWYQQALGQGPQFIFQYYREEENGRGNFPPRFSGLQFPNYSSELNVNALELDDSALYLCASSLEGHHNEQFFGPGTRLTVL.